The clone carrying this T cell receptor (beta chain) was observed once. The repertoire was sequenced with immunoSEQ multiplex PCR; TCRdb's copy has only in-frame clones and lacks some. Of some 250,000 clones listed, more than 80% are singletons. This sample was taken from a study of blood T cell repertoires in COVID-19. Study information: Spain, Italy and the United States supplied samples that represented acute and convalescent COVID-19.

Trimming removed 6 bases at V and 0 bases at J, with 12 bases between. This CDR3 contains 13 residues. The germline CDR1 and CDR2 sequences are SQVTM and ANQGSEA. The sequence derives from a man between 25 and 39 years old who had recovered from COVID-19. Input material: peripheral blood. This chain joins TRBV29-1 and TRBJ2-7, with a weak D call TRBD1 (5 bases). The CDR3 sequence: CSVRAVNSYEQYF. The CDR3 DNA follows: TGCAGCGTCAGGGCCGTGAACTCCTACGAGCAGTACTTC.